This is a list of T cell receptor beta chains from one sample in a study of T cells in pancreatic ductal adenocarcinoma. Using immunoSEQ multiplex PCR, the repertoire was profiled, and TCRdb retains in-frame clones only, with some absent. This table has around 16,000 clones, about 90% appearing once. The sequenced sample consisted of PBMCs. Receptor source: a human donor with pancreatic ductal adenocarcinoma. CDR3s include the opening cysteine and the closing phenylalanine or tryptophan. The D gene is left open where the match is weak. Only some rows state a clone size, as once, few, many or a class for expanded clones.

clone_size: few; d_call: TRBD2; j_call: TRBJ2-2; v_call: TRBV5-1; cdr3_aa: CASSLLASGRAATGELFF; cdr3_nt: TGCGCCAGCAGCTTGCTGGCTAGCGGGAGGGCCGCCACCGGGGAGCTGTTTTTT
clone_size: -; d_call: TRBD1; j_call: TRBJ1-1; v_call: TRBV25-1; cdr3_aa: CASSGHRGPNTEAFF; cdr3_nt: TGTGCCAGCAGTGGACACAGGGGGCCTAACACTGAAGCTTTCTTT
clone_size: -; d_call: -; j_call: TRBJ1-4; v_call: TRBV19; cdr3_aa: CASTGSSATNEKLFF; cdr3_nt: TGTGCCAGTACCGGCTCTTCTGCAACTAATGAAAAACTGTTTTTT
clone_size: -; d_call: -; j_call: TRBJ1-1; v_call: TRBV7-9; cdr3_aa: CASSILLANTEAFF; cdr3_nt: TGTGCCAGCAGCATTTTACTTGCGAACACTGAAGCTTTCTTT
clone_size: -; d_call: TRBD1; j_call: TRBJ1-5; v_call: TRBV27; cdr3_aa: CASRPGTDNQPQHF; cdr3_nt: TGTGCCAGCCGACCTGGGACAGATAATCAGCCCCAGCATTTT
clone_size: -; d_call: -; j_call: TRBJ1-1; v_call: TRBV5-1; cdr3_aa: CASSLAGSYTEAFF; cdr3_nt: TGCGCCAGCAGCTTGGCCGGGTCCTACACTGAAGCTTTCTTT
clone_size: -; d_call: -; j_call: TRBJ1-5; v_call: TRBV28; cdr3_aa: CASSPGGNQPQHF; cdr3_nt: TGTGCCAGCAGCCCCGGGGGAAATCAGCCCCAGCATTTT
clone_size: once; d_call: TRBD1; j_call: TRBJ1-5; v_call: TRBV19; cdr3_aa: CASSTPGTGENQPQHF; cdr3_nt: TGTGCCAGTAGTACCCCCGGGACAGGGGAAAATCAGCCCCAGCATTTT
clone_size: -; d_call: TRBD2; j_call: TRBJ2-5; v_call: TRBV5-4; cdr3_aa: CASSAAGGSRETQYF; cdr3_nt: TGTGCCAGCAGCGCAGCGGGGGGGTCTCGGGAGACCCAGTACTTC
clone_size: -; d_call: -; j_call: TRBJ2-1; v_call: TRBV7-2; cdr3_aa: CASSPGLRDEQFF; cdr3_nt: TGTGCCAGCAGCCCGGGACTTCGGGATGAGCAGTTCTTC
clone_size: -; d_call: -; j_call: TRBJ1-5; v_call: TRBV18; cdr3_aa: CASSPAVPLGAINQPQHF; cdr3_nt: TGTGCCAGCTCACCCGCTGTCCCCTTGGGGGCGATTAATCAGCCCCAGCATTTT
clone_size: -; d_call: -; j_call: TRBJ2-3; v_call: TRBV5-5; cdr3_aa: CASSLAMGLLTDTQYF; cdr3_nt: TGTGCCAGCAGCTTGGCCATGGGGCTTCTAACAGATACGCAGTATTTT
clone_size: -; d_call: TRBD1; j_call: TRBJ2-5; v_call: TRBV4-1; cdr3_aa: CASSQDRNDRKGTGGETQYF; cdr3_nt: TGCGCCAGCAGCCAAGATCGAAACGACCGAAAAGGGACAGGGGGAGAGACCCAGTACTTC
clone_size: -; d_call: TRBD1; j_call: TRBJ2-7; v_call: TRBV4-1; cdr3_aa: CASSQALDRGGGQYF; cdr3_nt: TGCGCCAGCAGCCAAGCGTTGGACAGGGGCGGAGGGCAGTACTTC
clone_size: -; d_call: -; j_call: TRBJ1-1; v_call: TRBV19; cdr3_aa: CASSIEEIGAGNTEAFF; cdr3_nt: TGTGCCAGTAGTATAGAAGAAATAGGCGCGGGTAACACTGAAGCTTTCTTT
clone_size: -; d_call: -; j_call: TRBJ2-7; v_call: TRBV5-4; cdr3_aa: CASSLGAGKSSYEQYF; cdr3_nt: TGTGCCAGCAGCTTGGGTGCAGGGAAGAGCTCCTACGAGCAGTACTTC
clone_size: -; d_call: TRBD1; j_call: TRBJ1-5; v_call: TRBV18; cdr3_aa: CASSPPSRDRSQPQHF; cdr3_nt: TGTGCCAGCTCACCACCGTCCCGGGACAGGAGTCAGCCCCAGCATTTT
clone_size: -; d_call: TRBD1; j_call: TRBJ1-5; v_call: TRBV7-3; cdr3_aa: CASSLTDRNQPQHF; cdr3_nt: TGTGCCAGCAGCCTCACGGACAGGAATCAGCCCCAGCATTTT
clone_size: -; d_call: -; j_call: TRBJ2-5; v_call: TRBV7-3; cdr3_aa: CASSPPGARGQETQYF; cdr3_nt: TGTGCCAGCAGCCCGCCCGGGGCCCGGGGGCAAGAGACCCAGTACTTC
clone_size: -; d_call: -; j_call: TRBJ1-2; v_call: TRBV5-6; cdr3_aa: CASTLNPNNYGYTF; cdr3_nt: TGTGCCAGCACCTTAAATCCAAATAACTATGGCTACACCTTC
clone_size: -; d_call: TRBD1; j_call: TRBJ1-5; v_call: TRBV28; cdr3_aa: CASSFPFGAGTGGAYSNQPQHF; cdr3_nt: TGTGCCAGCAGTTTCCCCTTTGGTGCCGGGACAGGGGGCGCGTATAGCAATCAGCCCCAGCATTTT
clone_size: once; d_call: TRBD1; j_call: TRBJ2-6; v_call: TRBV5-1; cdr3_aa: CASTQQGGSGANVLTF; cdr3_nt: TGCGCCAGCACGCAACAGGGGGGATCTGGGGCCAACGTCCTGACTTTC
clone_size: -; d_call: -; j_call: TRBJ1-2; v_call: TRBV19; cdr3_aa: CASTSDGGYTF; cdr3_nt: -
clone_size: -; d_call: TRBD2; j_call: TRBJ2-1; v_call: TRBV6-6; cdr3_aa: CASSSPSGGFNEQFF; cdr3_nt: TGTGCCAGCAGTTCCCCTAGCGGGGGGTTCAATGAGCAGTTCTTC
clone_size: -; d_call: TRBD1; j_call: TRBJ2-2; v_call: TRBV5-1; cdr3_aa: CASSLAWGQGDDTGELFF; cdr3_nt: TGCGCCAGCAGCTTGGCCTGGGGACAGGGGGACGACACCGGGGAGCTGTTTTTT
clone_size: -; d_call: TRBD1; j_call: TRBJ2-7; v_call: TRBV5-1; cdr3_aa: CASSLGTGTGRNQQYF; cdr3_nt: TGCGCCAGCAGCTTGGGTACCGGGACAGGGAGGAATCAGCAGTACTTC
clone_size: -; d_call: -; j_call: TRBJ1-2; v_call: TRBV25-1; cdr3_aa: CASSWTRTNGYTF; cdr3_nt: TGTGCCAGCAGTTGGACCCGAACTAATGGCTACACCTTC
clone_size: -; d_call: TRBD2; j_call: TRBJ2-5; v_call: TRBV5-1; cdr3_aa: CASSSSGRAGQETQYF; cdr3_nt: TGCGCCAGCAGCTCTAGCGGGAGGGCCGGGCAAGAGACCCAGTACTTC
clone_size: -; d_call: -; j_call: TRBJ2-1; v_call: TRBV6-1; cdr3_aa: CASSEARPGEQFF; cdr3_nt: TGTGCCAGCAGTGAAGCCCGGCCGGGGGAGCAGTTCTTC
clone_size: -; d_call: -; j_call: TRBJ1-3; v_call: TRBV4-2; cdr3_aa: CASSQQGPRSGNTIYF; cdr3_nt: TGTGCCAGCAGCCAACAGGGCCCTCGCTCTGGAAACACCATATATTTT
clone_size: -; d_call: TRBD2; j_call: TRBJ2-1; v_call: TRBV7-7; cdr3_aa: CASSLVGLAGGPSSYNEQFF; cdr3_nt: TGTGCCAGCAGCTTAGTGGGACTAGCGGGAGGCCCCAGCTCCTACAATGAGCAGTTCTTC
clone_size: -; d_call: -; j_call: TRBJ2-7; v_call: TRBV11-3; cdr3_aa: CASSPTGSSYEQYF; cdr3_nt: TGTGCCAGCAGCCCGACGGGGAGTTCCTACGAGCAGTACTTC
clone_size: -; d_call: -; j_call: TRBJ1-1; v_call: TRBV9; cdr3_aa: CASSSRREGQMNTEAFF; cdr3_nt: TGTGCCAGCAGCTCACGAAGAGAAGGACAGATGAACACTGAAGCTTTCTTT
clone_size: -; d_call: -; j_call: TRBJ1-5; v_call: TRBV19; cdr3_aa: CASSMLEYSNQPQHF; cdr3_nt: TGTGCCAGTAGTATGTTGGAATATAGCAATCAGCCCCAGCATTTT
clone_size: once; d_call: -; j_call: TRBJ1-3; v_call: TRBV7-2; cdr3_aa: CASNRKNSGNTIYF; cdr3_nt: TGTGCCAGCAACAGAAAAAACTCTGGAAACACCATATATTTT
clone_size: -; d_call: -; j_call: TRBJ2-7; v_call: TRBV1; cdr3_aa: CTSSQDLGQGTYEQYF; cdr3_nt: TGCACCAGCAGCCAAGATCTTGGACAGGGGACTTACGAGCAGTACTTC
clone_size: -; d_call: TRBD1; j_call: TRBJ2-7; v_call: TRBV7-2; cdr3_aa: CASSLDRGSYEQYF; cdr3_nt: TGTGCCAGCAGCTTAGACAGGGGATCCTACGAGCAGTACTTC
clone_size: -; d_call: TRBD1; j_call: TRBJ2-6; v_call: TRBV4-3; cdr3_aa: CASSQALPRDRGTLSGANVLTF; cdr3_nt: TGCGCCAGCAGCCAAGCCCTTCCGCGGGACAGGGGGACCCTCTCTGGGGCCAACGTCCTGACTTTC
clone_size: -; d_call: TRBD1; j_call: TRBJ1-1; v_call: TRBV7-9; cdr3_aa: CASTTGDVSKPEAFF; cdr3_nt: TGTGCCAGCACTACAGGGGACGTATCGAAGCCTGAAGCTTTCTTT
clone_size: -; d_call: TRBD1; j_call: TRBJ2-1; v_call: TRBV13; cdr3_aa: CASSLGQGAPYNEQFF; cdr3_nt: TGTGCCAGCAGCTTAGGACAGGGGGCCCCCTACAATGAGCAGTTCTTC
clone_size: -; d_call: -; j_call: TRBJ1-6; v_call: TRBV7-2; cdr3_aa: CASSLSQGVRSPLHF; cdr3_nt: TGTGCCAGCAGCTTATCACAGGGAGTACGATCACCCCTCCACTTT
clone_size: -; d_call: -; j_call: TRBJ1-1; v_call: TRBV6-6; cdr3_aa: CASRFDSNTEAFF; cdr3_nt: TGTGCCAGCAGGTTTGACAGTAACACTGAAGCTTTCTTT
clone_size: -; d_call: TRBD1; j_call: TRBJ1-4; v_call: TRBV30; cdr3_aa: CAWSQGQGLKEKLFF; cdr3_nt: TGTGCCTGGAGTCAGGGACAGGGGTTAAAGGAAAAACTGTTTTTT
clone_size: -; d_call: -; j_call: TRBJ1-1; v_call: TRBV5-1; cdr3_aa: CASSLQTGNTEAFF; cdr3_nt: TGCGCCAGCAGCTTACAAACAGGGAACACTGAAGCTTTCTTT
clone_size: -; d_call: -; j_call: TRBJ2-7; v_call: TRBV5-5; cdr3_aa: CASSLSSYEQYF; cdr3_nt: TGTGCCAGCAGCTTAAGCTCCTACGAGCAGTACTTC
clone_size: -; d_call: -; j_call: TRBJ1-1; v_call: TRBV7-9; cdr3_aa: CASSLEGATEAFF; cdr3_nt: TGTGCCAGCAGCTTAGAGGGCGCCACTGAAGCTTTCTTT
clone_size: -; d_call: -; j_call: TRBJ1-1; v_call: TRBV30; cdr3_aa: CAWGKGRDGSTEAFF; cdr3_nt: TGTGCCTGGGGCAAAGGGCGGGACGGGAGCACTGAAGCTTTCTTT
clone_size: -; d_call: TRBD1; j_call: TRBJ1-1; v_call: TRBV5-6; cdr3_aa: CASEYRTGGINTEAFF; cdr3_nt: TGTGCCAGCGAGTATAGGACAGGGGGCATTAACACTGAAGCTTTCTTT
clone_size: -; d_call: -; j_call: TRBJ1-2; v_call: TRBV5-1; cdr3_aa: CASSGEGIDGYTF; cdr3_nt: TGCGCCAGCAGCGGTGAAGGAATCGATGGCTACACCTTC
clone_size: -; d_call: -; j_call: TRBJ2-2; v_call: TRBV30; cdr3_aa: CAWSVKLGLNTGELFF; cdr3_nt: TGTGCCTGGAGTGTAAAATTAGGCCTAAACACCGGGGAGCTGTTTTTT
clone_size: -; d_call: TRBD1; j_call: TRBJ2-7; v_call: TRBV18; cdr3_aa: CASSPPTGAYEQYF; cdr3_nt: TGTGCCAGCTCACCGCCCACAGGGGCCTACGAGCAGTACTTC
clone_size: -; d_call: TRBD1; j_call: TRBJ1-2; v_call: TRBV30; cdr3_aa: CAWDRGGYGYTF; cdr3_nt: TGTGCCTGGGACAGGGGAGGCTATGGCTACACCTTC
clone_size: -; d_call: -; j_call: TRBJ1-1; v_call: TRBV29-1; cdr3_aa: CSVAKTDPYAEAFF; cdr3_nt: TGCAGCGTTGCCAAGACGGATCCCTACGCTGAAGCTTTCTTT
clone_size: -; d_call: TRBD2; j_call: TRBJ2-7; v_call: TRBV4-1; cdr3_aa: CASSQDGTSGSYEQYF; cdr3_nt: TGCGCCAGCAGCCAAGACGGGACTAGCGGTTCCTACGAGCAGTACTTC
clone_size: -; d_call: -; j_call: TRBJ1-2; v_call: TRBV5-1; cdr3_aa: CASSLEDTDYGYTF; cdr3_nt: TGCGCCAGCAGCTTGGAGGACACGGACTATGGCTACACCTTC